This entry concerns a single T cell receptor (beta chain). Its antigen is not known. This record belongs to a study of shared clonotypes between healthy human individuals. Turning to the study itself: The cohort had a couple of women and a few men, ages 18 to 49. Study conclusions and caveats: The study generally estimated greater richness for naive than memory subsets.

Germline loops: CDR1 SQVTM, CDR2 ANQGSEA. This CDR3 spans 15 amino acids. The V gene end was trimmed by 7 bases and the J gene end by 2 bases; junction bases not matched to a gene: 11. Here immunoSEQ multiplex PCR was the method, and the copy in TCRdb shows in-frame clones only, minus some. The sample has around 700,000 clones, about 92% seen once. CD45RO-negative, CCR7-selected cells formed the naive CD8 fraction, which excluded terminally differentiated effector memory CD45RA+ cells. The TCR sequence derives from a man younger than 45 in good health. Sequencing was carried out using naive CD8+ T cells sorted from blood. V and J are TRBV29-1 and TRBJ2-3; TRBD2 agrees at 8 bases. The CDR3 nucleotides read TGCAGCGGCCGACTAGCGCTAGAACCCACAGATACGCAGTATTTT. This translates into CSGRLALEPTDTQYF.